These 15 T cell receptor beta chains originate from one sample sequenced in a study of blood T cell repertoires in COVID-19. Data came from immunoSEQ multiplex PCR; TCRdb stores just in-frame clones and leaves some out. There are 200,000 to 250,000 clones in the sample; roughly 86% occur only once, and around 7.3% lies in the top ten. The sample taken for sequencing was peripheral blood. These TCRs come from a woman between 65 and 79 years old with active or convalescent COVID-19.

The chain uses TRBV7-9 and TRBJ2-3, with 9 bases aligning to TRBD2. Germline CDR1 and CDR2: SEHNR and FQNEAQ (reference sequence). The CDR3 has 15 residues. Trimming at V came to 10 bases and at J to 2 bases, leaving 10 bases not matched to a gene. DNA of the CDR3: TGTGCCACCCTGGGGCTAGCGGGGCTCACAGATACGCAGTATTTT. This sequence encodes CATLGLAGLTDTQYF.

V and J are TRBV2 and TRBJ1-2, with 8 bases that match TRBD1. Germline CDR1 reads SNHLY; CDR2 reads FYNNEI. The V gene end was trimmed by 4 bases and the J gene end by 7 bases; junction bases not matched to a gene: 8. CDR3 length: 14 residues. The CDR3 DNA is TGTGCCAGCAGTGCCCCGCCTGACAGGGGTGGCTACACCTTC. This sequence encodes CASSAPPDRGGYTF.

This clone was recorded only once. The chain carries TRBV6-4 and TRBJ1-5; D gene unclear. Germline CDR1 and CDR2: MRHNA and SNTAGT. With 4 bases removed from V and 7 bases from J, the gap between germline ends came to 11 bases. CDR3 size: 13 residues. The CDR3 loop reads CASSAAVGQPQHF. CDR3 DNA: TGTGCCAGCAGTGCCGCCGTTGGCCAGCCCCAGCATTTT.

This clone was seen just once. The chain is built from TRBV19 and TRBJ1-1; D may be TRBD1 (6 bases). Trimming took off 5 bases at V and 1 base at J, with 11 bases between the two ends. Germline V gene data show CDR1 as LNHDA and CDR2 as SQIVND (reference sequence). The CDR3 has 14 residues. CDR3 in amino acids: CASSLTTGNTEAFF. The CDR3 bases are TGTGCCAGTAGTCTGACGACAGGGAACACTGAAGCTTTCTTT.

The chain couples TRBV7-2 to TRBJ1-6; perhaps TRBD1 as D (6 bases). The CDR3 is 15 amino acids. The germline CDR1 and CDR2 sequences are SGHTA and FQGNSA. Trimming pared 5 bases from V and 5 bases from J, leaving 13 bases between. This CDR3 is CASSASGQHNSPLHF. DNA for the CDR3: TGTGCCAGCAGCGCGAGCGGACAGCATAATTCACCCCTCCACTTT.

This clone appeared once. CDR3 sequence (DNA): TGTGCCAGCAGTCGCTGGACAACACAAGCTTTCTTT. Its protein product is CASSRWTTQAFF. The V call is TRBV12-3 or TRBV12-4, the J call TRBJ1-1; a possible D gene is TRBD1 (5 bases). With 5 bases removed from V and 9 bases from J, the gap between germline ends came to 13 bases. The CDR3 has 12 amino acids.

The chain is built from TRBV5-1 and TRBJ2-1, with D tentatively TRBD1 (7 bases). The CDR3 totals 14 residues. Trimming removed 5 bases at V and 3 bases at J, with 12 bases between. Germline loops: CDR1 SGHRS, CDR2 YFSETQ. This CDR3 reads CASSRRDSYNEQFF. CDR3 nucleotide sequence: TGCGCCAGCAGTAGGAGGGACAGCTACAATGAGCAGTTCTTC.

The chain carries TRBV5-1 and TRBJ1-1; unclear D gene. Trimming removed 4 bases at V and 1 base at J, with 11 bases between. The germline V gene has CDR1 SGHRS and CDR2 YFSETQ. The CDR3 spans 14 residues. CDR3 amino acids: CASSPGGRNTEAFF. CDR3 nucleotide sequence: TGCGCCAGCAGCCCGGGAGGGAGGAACACTGAAGCTTTCTTT.

The CDR3 DNA is TGCGCCAGCAGCCCTCGGGGTTCCGGACTAGCGGGAGACACCGGGGAGCTGTTTTTT. As protein: CASSPRGSGLAGDTGELFF. The chain combines TRBV4-1 with TRBJ2-2; 13 nucleotides align to TRBD2. The CDR3 length is 19 residues. Germline CDR1 reads MGHRA; CDR2 reads YSYEKL. V shed 4 bases, J shed 3 bases, and the junction held 11 bases outside the gene matches.

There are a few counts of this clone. The CDR3 spells CASSAQGFGANVLTF. CDR3 coding DNA: TGTGCCAGCAGCGCACAGGGGTTCGGGGCCAACGTCCTGACTTTC. The rearrangement uses TRBV6-4 and TRBJ2-6, with 7 bases lining up with TRBD1. CDR1 is MRHNA and CDR2 is SNTAGT in the germline V gene. This CDR3 region has 15 residues. Unmatched junction bases numbered 6, after V lost 6 bases and J lost 4 bases.

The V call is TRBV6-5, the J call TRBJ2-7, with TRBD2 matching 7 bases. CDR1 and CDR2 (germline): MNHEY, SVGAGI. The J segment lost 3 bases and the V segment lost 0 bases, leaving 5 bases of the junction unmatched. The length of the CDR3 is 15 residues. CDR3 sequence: CASSYSVLAVYEQYF. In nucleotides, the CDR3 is TGTGCCAGCAGTTACTCGGTCCTAGCGGTCTACGAGCAGTACTTC.

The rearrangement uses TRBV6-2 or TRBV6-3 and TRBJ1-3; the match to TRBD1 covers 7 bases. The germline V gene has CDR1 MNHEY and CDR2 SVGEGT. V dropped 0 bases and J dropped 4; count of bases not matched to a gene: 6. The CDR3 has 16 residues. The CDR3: CASSYSNPGGGNTIYF. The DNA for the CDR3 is TGTGCCAGCAGTTACTCGAATCCAGGGGGAGGAAACACCATATATTTT.

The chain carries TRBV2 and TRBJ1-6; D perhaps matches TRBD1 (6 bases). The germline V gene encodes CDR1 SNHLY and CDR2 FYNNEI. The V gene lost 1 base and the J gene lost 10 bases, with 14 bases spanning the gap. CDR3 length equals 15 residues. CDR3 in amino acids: CASSEEGGLGSPLHF. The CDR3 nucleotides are TGTGCCAGCAGTGAAGAGGGGGGGCTTGGATCACCCCTCCACTTT.

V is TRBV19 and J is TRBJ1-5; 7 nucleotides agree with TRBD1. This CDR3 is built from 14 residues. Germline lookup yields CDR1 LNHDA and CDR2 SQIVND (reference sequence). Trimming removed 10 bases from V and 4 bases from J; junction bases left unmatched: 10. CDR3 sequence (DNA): TGTGCCACCATGACAGGGCCGTTAAATCAGCCCCAGCATTTT. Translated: CATMTGPLNQPQHF.

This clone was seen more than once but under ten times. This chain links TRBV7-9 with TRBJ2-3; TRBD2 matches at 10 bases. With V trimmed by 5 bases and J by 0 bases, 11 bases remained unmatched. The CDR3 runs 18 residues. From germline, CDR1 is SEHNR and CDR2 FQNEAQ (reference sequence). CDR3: CASSIPPSGGSSTDTQYF. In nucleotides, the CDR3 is TGTGCCAGCAGCATCCCCCCTAGCGGGGGTTCTAGCACAGATACGCAGTATTTT.